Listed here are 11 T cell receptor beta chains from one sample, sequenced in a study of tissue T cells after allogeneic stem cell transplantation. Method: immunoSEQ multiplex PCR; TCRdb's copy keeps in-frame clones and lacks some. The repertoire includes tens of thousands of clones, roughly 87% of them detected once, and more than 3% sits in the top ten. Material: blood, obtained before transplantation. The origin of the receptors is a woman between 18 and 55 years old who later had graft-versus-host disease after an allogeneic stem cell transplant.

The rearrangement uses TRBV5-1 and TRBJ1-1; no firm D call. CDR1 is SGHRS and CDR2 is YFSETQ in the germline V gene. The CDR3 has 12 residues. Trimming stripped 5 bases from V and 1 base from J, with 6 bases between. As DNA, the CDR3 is TGCGCCAGCAGACAGACGAACACTGAAGCTTTCTTT. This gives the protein CASRQTNTEAFF.

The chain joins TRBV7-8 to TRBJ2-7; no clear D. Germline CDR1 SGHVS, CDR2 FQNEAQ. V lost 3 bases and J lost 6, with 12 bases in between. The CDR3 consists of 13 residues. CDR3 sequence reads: CASSFGILSEQYF. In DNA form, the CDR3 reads TGTGCCAGCAGCTTTGGGATACTAAGCGAGCAGTACTTC.

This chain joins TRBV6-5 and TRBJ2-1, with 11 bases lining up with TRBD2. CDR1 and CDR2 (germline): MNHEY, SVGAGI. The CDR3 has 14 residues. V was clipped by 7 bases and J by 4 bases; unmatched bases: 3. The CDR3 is CASTGLAAYNEQFF. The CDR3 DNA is TGTGCCAGCACGGGACTAGCGGCATACAATGAGCAGTTCTTC.

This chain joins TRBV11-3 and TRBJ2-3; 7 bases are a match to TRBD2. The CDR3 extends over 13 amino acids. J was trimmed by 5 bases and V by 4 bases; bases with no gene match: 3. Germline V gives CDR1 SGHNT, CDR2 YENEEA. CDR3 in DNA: TGTGCCAGCAGCTCGGGACTACTAGATACGCAGTATTTT. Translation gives CASSSGLLDTQYF.

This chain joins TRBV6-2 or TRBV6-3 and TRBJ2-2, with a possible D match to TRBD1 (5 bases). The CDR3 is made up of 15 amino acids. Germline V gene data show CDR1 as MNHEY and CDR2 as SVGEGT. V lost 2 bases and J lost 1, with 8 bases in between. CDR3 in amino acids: CASSYMGQNTGELFF. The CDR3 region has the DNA TGTGCCAGCAGTTACATGGGGCAGAACACCGGGGAGCTGTTTTTT.

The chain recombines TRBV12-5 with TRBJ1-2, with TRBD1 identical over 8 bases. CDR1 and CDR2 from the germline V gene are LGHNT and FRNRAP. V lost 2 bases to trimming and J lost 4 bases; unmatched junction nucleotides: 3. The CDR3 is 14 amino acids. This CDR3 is CASGLSTGVYGYTF. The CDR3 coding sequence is TGTGCTAGTGGTTTGTCGACAGGGGTCTATGGCTACACCTTC.

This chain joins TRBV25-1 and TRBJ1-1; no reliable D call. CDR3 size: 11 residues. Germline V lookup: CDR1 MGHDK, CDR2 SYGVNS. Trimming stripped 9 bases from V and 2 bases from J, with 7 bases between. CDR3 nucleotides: TGTGCCAGTGGCCAAAACACTGAAGCTTTCTTT. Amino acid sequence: CASGQNTEAFF.

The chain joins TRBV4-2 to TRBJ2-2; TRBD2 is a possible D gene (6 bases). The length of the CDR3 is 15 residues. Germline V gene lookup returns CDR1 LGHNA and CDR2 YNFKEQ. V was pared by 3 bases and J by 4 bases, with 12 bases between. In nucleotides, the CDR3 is TGTGCCAGCAGCCAGCGACTAGGGACCACCGGGGAGCTGTTTTTT. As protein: CASSQRLGTTGELFF.

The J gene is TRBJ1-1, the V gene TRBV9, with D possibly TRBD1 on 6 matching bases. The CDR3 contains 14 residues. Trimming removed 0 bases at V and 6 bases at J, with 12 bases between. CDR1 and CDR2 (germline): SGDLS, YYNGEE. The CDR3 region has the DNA TGTGCCAGCAGCGTAGGTGGAGGGGGTCCTGAAGCTTTCTTT. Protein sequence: CASSVGGGGPEAFF.

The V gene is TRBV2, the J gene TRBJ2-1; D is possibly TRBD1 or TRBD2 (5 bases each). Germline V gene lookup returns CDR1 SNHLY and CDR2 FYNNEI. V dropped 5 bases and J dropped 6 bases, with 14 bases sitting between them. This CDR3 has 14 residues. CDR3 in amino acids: CASSYGATINEQFF. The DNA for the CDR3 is TGTGCCAGCAGTTACGGGGCCACTATCAATGAGCAGTTCTTC.

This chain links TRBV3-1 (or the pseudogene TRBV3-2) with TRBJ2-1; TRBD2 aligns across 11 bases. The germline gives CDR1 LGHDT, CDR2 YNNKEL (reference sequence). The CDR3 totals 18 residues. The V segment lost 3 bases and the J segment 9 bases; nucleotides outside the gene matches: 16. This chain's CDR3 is CASSQWKGLAGLAGEQFF. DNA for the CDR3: TGTGCCAGCAGCCAGTGGAAAGGACTAGCGGGTTTAGCAGGTGAGCAGTTCTTC.